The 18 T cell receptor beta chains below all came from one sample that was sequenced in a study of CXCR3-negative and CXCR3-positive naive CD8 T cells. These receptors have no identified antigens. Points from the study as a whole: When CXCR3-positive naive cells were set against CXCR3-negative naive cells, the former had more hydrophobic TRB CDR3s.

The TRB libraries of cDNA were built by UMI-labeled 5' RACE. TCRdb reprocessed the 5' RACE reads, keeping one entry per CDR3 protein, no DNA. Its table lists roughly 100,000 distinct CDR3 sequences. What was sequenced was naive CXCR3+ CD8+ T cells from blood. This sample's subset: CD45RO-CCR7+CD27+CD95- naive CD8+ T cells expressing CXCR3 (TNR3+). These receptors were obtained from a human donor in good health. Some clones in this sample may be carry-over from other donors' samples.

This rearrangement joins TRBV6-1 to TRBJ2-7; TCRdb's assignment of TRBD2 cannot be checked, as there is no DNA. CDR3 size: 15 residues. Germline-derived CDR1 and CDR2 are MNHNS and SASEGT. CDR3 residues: CASSPTSGLAWEQYF.

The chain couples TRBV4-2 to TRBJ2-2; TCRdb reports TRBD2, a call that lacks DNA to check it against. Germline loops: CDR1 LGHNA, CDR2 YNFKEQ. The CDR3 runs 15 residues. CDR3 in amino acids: CASSQLAGDTGELFF.

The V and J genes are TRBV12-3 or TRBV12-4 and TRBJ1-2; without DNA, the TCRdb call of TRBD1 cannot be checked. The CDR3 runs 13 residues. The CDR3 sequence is CASSFGDMDGYTF.

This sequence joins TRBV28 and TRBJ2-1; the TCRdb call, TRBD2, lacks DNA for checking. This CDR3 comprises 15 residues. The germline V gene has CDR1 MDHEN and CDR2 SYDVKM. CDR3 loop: CASSFRLAGVVEQFF.

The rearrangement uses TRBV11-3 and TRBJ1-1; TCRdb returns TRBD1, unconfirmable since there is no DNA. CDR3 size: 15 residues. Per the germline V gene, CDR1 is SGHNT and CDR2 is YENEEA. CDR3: CASSPEAGSNTEAFF.

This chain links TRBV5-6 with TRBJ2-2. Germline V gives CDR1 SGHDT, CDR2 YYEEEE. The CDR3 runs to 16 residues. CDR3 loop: CASSWDRGWDTGELFF. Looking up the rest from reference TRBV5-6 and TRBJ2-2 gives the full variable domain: DAGVTQSPTHLIKTRGQQVTLRCSPKSGHDTVSWYQQALGQGPQFIFQYYEEEERQRGNFPDRFSGHQFPNYSSELNVNALLLGDSALYLCASSWDRGWDTGELFFGEGSRLTVL.

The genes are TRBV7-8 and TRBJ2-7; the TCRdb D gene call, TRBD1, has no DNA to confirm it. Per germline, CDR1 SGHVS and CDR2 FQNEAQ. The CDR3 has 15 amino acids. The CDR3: CASSVSGGPSYEQYF.

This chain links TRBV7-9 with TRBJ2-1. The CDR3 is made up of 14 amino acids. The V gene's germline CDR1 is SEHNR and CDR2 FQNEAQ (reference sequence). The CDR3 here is CASSLVAGSDEQFF.

The CDR3: CASSSSGGGTGELFF. V is TRBV7-3 and J is TRBJ2-2; no DNA is available, so the TRBD2 call from TCRdb remains unchecked. The CDR3 is 15 residues long. CDR1 and CDR2 (germline): SGHTA, FQGTGA.

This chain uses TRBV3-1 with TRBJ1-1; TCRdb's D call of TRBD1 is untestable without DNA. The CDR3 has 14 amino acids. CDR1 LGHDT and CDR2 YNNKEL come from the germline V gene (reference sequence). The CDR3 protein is CASSPVGAGTEAFF.

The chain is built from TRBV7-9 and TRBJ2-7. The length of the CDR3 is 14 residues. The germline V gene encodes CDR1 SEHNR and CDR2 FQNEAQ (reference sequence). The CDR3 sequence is CASSEPGTAYEQYF.

This CDR3 reads CASRTDYGYTF. The chain is built from TRBV6-2 or TRBV6-3 and TRBJ1-2. The length of the CDR3 is 11 residues. Germline values: CDR1 MNHEY, CDR2 SVGEGT.

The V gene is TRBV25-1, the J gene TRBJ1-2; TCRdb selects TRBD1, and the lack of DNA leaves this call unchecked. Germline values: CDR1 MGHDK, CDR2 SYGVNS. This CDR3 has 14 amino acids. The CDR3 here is CASRDRGYGYGYTF.

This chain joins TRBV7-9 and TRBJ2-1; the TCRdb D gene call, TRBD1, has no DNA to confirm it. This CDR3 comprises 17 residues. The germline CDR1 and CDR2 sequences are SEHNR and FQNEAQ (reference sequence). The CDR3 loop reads CASYGQGRVGIDTEQFF.

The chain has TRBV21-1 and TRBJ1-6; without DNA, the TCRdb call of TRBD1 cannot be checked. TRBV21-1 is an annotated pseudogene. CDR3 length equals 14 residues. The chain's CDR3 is CASSTQGLGSPLHF.

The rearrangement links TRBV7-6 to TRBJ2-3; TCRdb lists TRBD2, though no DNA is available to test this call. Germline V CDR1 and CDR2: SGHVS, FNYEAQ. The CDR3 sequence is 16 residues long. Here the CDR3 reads CASSPFVSGEEATQYF.

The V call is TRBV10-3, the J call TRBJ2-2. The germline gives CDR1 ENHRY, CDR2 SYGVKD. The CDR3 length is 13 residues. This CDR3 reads CAISASSAGELFF.

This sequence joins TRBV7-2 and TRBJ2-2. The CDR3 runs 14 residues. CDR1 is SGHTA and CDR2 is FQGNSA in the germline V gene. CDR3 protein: CASSLALRSGELFF.